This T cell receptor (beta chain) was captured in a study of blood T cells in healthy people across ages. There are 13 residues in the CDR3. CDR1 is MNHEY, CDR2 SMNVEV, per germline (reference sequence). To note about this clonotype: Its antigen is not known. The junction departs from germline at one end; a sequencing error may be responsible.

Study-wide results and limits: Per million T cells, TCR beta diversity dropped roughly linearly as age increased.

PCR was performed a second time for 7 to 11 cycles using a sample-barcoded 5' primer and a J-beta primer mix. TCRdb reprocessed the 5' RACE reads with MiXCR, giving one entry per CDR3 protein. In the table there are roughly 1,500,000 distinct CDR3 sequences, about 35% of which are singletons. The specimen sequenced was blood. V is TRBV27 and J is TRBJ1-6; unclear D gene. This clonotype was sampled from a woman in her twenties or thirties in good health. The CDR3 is CAGSLSPNSPLHF. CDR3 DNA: TGTGCCGGCAGTCTTAGCCCCAATTCACCCCTCCACTTT.